The 23 T cell receptor beta chains listed next were all sequenced from one sample in a study of blood T cell repertoires in COVID-19. Method: immunoSEQ multiplex PCR; TCRdb's copy keeps in-frame clones and lacks some. This sample has 330,000 or so clones, with over 80% found just once. Specimen: peripheral blood. The receptor set was obtained from a man aged 25 to 45 with COVID-19, enrolled during active disease.

The chain is built from TRBV11-1 and TRBJ2-7, with D possibly being TRBD1 (6 bases). V shed 5 bases and J shed 6 bases, with 17 bases lying between them. Per germline, CDR1 SGHAT and CDR2 FQDESV (reference sequence). The CDR3 has 14 amino acids. CDR3: CASSRDILPPEQYF. For the CDR3, the DNA is TGTGCCAGCAGCCGGGACATCCTCCCGCCCGAGCAGTACTTC.

The rearrangement uses TRBV13 and TRBJ2-3; TRBD2 agrees at 14 bases. Germline trimming cut 5 bases from V and 2 bases from J; bases unmatched to any gene: 6. CDR3 length equals 17 residues. Germline CDR1 reads PRHDT; CDR2 reads FYEKMQ (reference sequence). For the CDR3, the DNA is TGTGCCAGCAGCACCGGACTAGCGGGGGGAGTCACAGATACGCAGTATTTT. Amino acids: CASSTGLAGGVTDTQYF.

The chain combines TRBV19 with TRBJ1-1; TRBD1 matches 8 bases. J gave up 1 base and V 6 bases, and 4 bases lay outside the gene matches. Looked up from germline, CDR1 is LNHDA and CDR2 is SQIVND (reference sequence). CDR3 length equals 14 residues. CDR3 amino acids: CASRGTGENTEAFF. The CDR3 DNA reads as TGTGCCAGTAGGGGGACAGGTGAGAACACTGAAGCTTTCTTT.

This chain links TRBV3-1 (or the pseudogene TRBV3-2) with TRBJ2-7, with 8 bases lining up with TRBD1. Trimming took 3 bases from V and 9 from J; bases not matched to a gene: 7. This CDR3 region has 13 residues. CDR1 LGHDT and CDR2 YNNKEL come from the germline V gene (reference sequence). The CDR3 DNA is TGTGCCAGCAGCCAGAACAGGGGGTTGACGCAGTACTTC. It translates to CASSQNRGLTQYF.

The chain is built from TRBV30 and TRBJ1-6; D perhaps matches TRBD1 (5 bases). The CDR3 totals 19 residues. Between the trimmed V and J ends, which lost 0 bases and 6 bases, there was a span of 24 bases. Looked up from germline, CDR1 is GTSNPN and CDR2 is SVGIG (reference sequence). DNA of the CDR3: TGTGCCTGGAGTGTTTATAGGACAAAGGGAGGGGCAGGTAATTCACCCCTCCACTTT. Translation gives CAWSVYRTKGGAGNSPLHF.

The CDR3 is CASYGSSGGYQPQHF. The CDR3 DNA sequence: TGTGCCAGTTATGGAAGTTCAGGGGGCTATCAGCCCCAGCATTTT. The chain uses TRBV19 and TRBJ1-5, with TRBD1 identical over 8 bases. The CDR3 spans 15 residues. V lost 8 bases to trimming and J lost 5 bases; unmatched junction nucleotides: 11. Germline V gene sequence: CDR1 LNHDA, CDR2 SQIVND (reference sequence).

The chain combines TRBV5-4 with TRBJ2-1; no definite D call. Trimming took off 1 base at V and 3 bases at J, with 20 bases between the two ends. Germline V gene data show CDR1 as SGHNT and CDR2 as YYREEE (reference sequence). CDR3 length: 18 residues. The CDR3 coding sequence is TGTGCCAGCAGCTTGCGACCCGCGGCCGCGAGCAACTACAATGAGCAGTTCTTC. Protein: CASSLRPAAASNYNEQFF.

The V gene is TRBV7-3, the J gene TRBJ2-1, with D perhaps TRBD1 (6 bases). The germline gives CDR1 SGHTA, CDR2 FQGTGA. Trimming pared 3 bases from V and 7 bases from J, leaving 13 bases between. The CDR3 loop spans 14 amino acids. This chain's CDR3 is CASSFIGGNNEQFF. CDR3 bases: TGTGCCAGCAGCTTCATAGGGGGAAATAATGAGCAGTTCTTC.

The table lists this clone with a few counts. The chain recombines TRBV6-2 or TRBV6-3 with TRBJ1-6; possible D gene TRBD1, 6 bases. This CDR3 is 13 amino acids long. CDR1 and CDR2 from the germline V gene are MNHEY and SVGEGT. Between the trimmed V and J ends, which lost 4 bases and 9 bases, there was a span of 10 bases. This CDR3 reads CASSLGQTSPLHF. The CDR3, as DNA: TGTGCCAGCAGTTTGGGACAAACTTCACCCCTCCACTTT.

The rearrangement joins TRBV2 to TRBJ2-1, with 9 positions matching TRBD1. Germline-derived CDR1 and CDR2 are SNHLY and FYNNEI. The ends lost 6 bases at V and 6 bases at J; junction bases unmatched: 3. This CDR3 region has 13 residues. The CDR3 DNA sequence: TGTGCCAGCAGCCGGGACAGGGTCAATGAGCAGTTCTTC. It encodes CASSRDRVNEQFF.

The V and J genes are TRBV7-3 and TRBJ2-3; 13 bases agree with TRBD2. The germline V gene has CDR1 SGHTA and CDR2 FQGTGA. The V segment lost 6 bases and the J segment 3 bases; nucleotides outside the gene matches: 6. CDR3 length: 16 amino acids. CDR3 residues: CASRPGTSGVTDTQYF. The CDR3 DNA reads TGTGCCAGCAGACCCGGGACTAGCGGGGTTACAGATACGCAGTATTTT.

This CDR3 reads CASSLLARGPQETQYF. The CDR3 nucleotides read TGTGCCAGCAGCCTTCTAGCGAGGGGGCCCCAAGAGACCCAGTACTTC. This chain links TRBV14 with TRBJ2-5; tentative D call: TRBD1 (7 bases). This CDR3 is 16 amino acids long. Germline lookup yields CDR1 SGHDN and CDR2 FVKESK. V lost 4 bases and J 1 base, leaving 16 bases between the germline ends. Variable domain in full (rest from reference TRBV14 and TRBJ2-5): EAGVTQFPSHSVIEKGQTVTLRCDPISGHDNLYWYRRVMGKEIKFLLHFVKESKQDESGMPNNRFLAERTGGTYSTLKVQPAELEDSGVYFCASSLLARGPQETQYFGPGTRLLVL.

The V call is TRBV5-1, the J call TRBJ2-7, with unresolved D. V was pared by 4 bases and J by 4 bases, with 12 bases between. There are 13 residues in the CDR3. The V gene's germline CDR1 is SGHRS and CDR2 YFSETQ. The CDR3 region is CASSPLGRYEQYF. CDR3 sequence (DNA): TGCGCCAGCAGCCCCCTGGGCAGATACGAGCAGTACTTC.

Concerning this clone itself: The same CDR3 also results from other DNA sequences found in this sample. V gene TRBV2 combines with J gene TRBJ1-1; D is uncertain. The CDR3 has 13 amino acids. With 4 bases removed from V and 2 bases from J, the gap between germline ends came to 8 bases. Germline V lookup: CDR1 SNHLY, CDR2 FYNNEI. The CDR3 nucleotides are TGTGCCAGCAGTGTTCGGGGAAACACTGAAGCTTTCTTT. It translates to CASSVRGNTEAFF.

The chain employs TRBV28 and TRBJ2-7, with a tentative D call TRBD2 (6 bases). V lost 3 bases and J 9 bases, leaving 21 bases between the germline ends. The germline V gene has CDR1 MDHEN and CDR2 SYDVKM. The CDR3 runs 15 residues. The CDR3 loop reads CASSFNIVGGVGQYF. The DNA of the CDR3 is TGTGCCAGCAGTTTCAATATAGTAGGAGGGGTCGGGCAGTACTTC.

The CDR3 coding sequence is TGTGCCAGCAGCGTGCGGGGGCGAAACACCGGGGAGCTGTTTTTT. This sequence encodes CASSVRGRNTGELFF. The rearrangement joins TRBV9 to TRBJ2-2; the D gene is possibly TRBD2 (7 bases). The length of the CDR3 is 15 residues. V lost 2 bases and J lost 2, with 10 bases in between. Germline CDR1 is SGDLS and CDR2 is YYNGEE.

The genes are TRBV10-3 and TRBJ1-6, with 9 bases that match TRBD1. After removal of 5 bases from V and 10 bases from J, the junction contained 6 bases not matched to a gene. Germline V lookup: CDR1 ENHRY, CDR2 SYGVKD. The CDR3 has 14 amino acids. CDR3 loop: CAISRDRDYSPLHF. CDR3 in DNA: TGTGCCATCAGTCGGGACAGGGACTACTCACCCCTCCACTTT.

This chain links TRBV30 with TRBJ2-1; 11 bases line up with TRBD2. The CDR3 is made up of 16 amino acids. V lost 2 bases, J lost 9 bases, and 12 bases stayed unmatched. Germline values: CDR1 GTSNPN, CDR2 SVGIG (reference sequence). CDR3 in amino acids: CAWSYFGSGRAGEQFF. In nucleotides, the CDR3 is TGTGCCTGGAGTTATTTCGGTAGCGGGAGGGCCGGTGAGCAGTTCTTC.

This clone was seen ten or more times. This rearrangement joins TRBV6-5 to TRBJ1-1; 9 bases are shared with TRBD1. V gave up 5 bases and J gave up 4 bases; unmatched junction bases: 8. The CDR3 extends over 15 amino acids. CDR1 MNHEY and CDR2 SVGAGI come from the germline V gene. The CDR3 DNA follows: TGTGCCAGCAGTAAATCTCCGGACAGGGGCACTGAAGCTTTCTTT. It is translated as CASSKSPDRGTEAFF.

The rearrangement links TRBV27 to TRBJ1-2, with TRBD1 matching 12 bases. V lost 6 bases and J lost 2; bases outside the gene matches: 1. CDR1 is MNHEY, CDR2 SMNVEV, per germline (reference sequence). The CDR3 runs to 14 residues. CDR3 residues: CASRGTGGNYGYTF. CDR3 DNA: TGTGCCAGCAGGGGGACAGGGGGCAACTATGGCTACACCTTC.

This chain uses TRBV7-9 with TRBJ1-1; 8 nucleotides align to TRBD1. This CDR3 comprises 18 residues. Trimming took 5 bases from V and 5 from J; bases not matched to a gene: 19. Per germline, CDR1 SEHNR and CDR2 FQNEAQ (reference sequence). CDR3 in DNA: TGTGCCAGCAGCAAAAGCCGACAGGGGCGACCGTCGGTGACTGAAGCTTTCTTT. This encodes CASSKSRQGRPSVTEAFF.

V and J are TRBV7-3 and TRBJ2-2; perhaps TRBD1 as D (6 bases). Trimming removed 1 base at V and 2 bases at J, with 11 bases between. The CDR3 has 16 residues. CDR1 and CDR2 (germline): SGHTA, FQGTGA. For the CDR3, the DNA is TGTGCCAGCAGCTTAATGGCGACAGGAAACACCGGGGAGCTGTTTTTT. Translation: CASSLMATGNTGELFF.

The chain combines TRBV6-6 with TRBJ2-1; 11 nucleotides match TRBD2. J gave up 3 bases and V 8 bases, and 6 bases lay outside the gene matches. This CDR3 comprises 15 residues. CDR1 and CDR2 from the germline V gene are MNHNY and SVGAGI (reference sequence). The CDR3 DNA is TGTGCCAGCGAATCTAGCGGGGGGCTCTACAATGAGCAGTTCTTC. Translating it yields CASESSGGLYNEQFF.